This TCR beta chain emerged from a study of T cell responses to AZD1222 COVID-19 vaccine. Trimming took 3 bases from V and 3 from J, leaving 2 bases between them. CDR3 length equals 11 residues. Worth noting for this clone: Distinct nucleotide sequences in the sample also encode this CDR3.

Method: immunoSEQ multiplex PCR; TCRdb's copy keeps in-frame clones and lacks some. The data hold 100,000 to 120,000 clones, with 80% to 95% observed a single time. The TCR originated in an adult who received the AZD1222 COVID-19 vaccine. This chain links TRBV12-3 or TRBV12-4 with TRBJ2-5; D is undetermined. Sample: peripheral blood, taken 28 days after the second AZD1222 dose. The CDR3 here is CASSLEETQYF. As DNA, the CDR3 is TGTGCCAGCAGTTTGGAAGAGACCCAGTACTTC.